The present T cell receptor (beta chain) was sequenced within a study of blood T cell repertoires in COVID-19 (dated by TCRdb to between 2020 and 2021). Study-level background: Samples covering the acute and convalescent phases of COVID-19 were provided by collaborators in the United States, Italy and Spain. The material from the prospective study consisted of cDNA or gDNA derived from T cells, B-cell-depleted T cells, or PBMCs. The repertoires were released in a freely available public database meant as a resource for research on the immune response to SARS-CoV-2. Where available, HLA class I and class II types were obtained from metadata supplied by the sample provider rather than from assay-based typing. Subjects who had been exposed to COVID-19, were actively infected with it, or had recovered from it provided the deeply sampled blood TCRbeta repertoires that made up the dataset. Samples were obtained from the ongoing ImmuneRACE study (first 160 participants) and from some 1,200 subjects provided by 6 global collaborators. Nearly every sample came with metadata listing a de-identified subject ID, COVID-19 status, age in years and sex. The research as a whole found: The amount of clinical and demographic metadata varied by source and participant and was provided uncurated.

CDR1 is given as SGHNT and CDR2 as YYREEE, both from the germline V gene (reference sequence). The junction shows trimming of 4 bases on V and 0 bases on J, and the gene matches do not reach 8 bases of it. CDR3 length: 16 amino acids, cysteine to phenylalanine. The DNA shown is the 48-base CDR3, in frame from base 1. Participants in the prospective study were aged 18 to 89 years, lived in under 30 United States geographic areas, and enrolled through a virtual design. In the prospective study, cohorts were assigned on the basis of participant-reported clinical history obtained from a screening survey and a study questionnaire. Recovered participants in ImmuneRACE Cohort 3 were defined by two consecutive negative NP/OP PCR tests, clearance by a healthcare professional, or resolution of symptoms. In the prospective study, whole blood, serum and a nasopharyngeal or oropharyngeal swab were collected from each participant by mobile phlebotomists. Prospective study participants could optionally give additional blood draws and questionnaires over an approximately 2-month period. Before DNA extraction, prospective study blood samples were shipped either frozen or at room temperature.

TCRbeta CDR3 regions were amplified from genomic DNA by means of the immunoSEQ Assay, a bias-controlled multiplex PCR. The paper's processing steps were these. The number of nucleated cells in each sample was estimated by amplification of reference gene primers within the assay. Sequence reads were collapsed and filtered to measure the absolute abundance of every unique TCRbeta CDR3 rearrangement. For each sample, productive Simpson clonality was calculated by taking the square root of Simpson's diversity index across productive rearrangements. In TCRdb, the immuneACCESS table is reduced to in-frame sequences with V and J assigned. These tables do not hold every clone; where another copy was compared, an unresolved V gene accounts for under half, and the others remain unexplained. Clone size and V and J calls were adopted from that table, with D and trimming inferred from the DNA. The sample table contains about 200,000 clones; only one count was recorded for about 80% of them. Around 7.5% of the sample is in the top ten clones.

A note on this clone: Its antigen specificity is not known. Per-base quality was not reported, and no clone a single base away is much larger than it.

This chain is built from TRBV5-4 and TRBJ2-5, with 8 junctional bases fitting TRBD1. Sequencing was performed on PBMCs or T cells enriched from blood (not recorded which). This clonotype originated in a man aged 40-50 years who had recovered from COVID-19. The CDR3 amino acid sequence is: CASSIRDRRHQETQYF. At the DNA level, the sequence is TGTGCCAGCAGCATCCGGGACAGGAGACACCAAGAGACCCAGTACTTC.